Many counts were recorded for the clone carrying this TCR beta chain. The time point denotes: sample taken at primary tumor resection. Whole RNA, isolated from tumor, nontumor lung or frozen PBMC, was sequenced without prior sorting. The donors comprised about 74 untreated early-stage non-small cell lung cancer patients. TCRdb called the 5' RACE reads again in MiXCR, with one record for every CDR3 protein. The data show about 6,900 distinct CDR3 sequences, approximately 3.9% seen once. The data are from a study of spatial heterogeneity in lung cancer. On the study more broadly: Consistent detection of more beta-chain than alpha-chain sequences was observed. Raw sequencing reads included, on average, more than 8.5 appearances of each unique TCR and UMI combination.

Germline CDR1 and CDR2: DFQATT and SNEGSKA (reference sequence). The CDR3 loop spans 14 amino acids. J was trimmed by 9 bases and V by 3 bases; bases with no gene match: 5. V is TRBV20-1 and J is TRBJ2-3; 14 positions match TRBD2. The TCR originated in a female donor with early-stage non-small cell lung cancer. The specimen comprised normal lung tissue next to the tumor, sampled at surgery. CDR3 in DNA: TGCAGTGCTAGCCGGACTAGCGGGGGGAAAACGCAGTATTTT. Translated: CSASRTSGGKTQYF.